The TCR beta chain described here comes from a study of shared clonotypes between healthy human individuals. This CDR3 is built from 15 residues. CDR1 and CDR2 from the germline V gene are SGHTS and YDEGEE. V was clipped by 2 bases and J by 6 bases; unmatched bases: 6. Assay: immunoSEQ multiplex PCR; the TCRdb copy retains only in-frame clones and omits some. The data contain roughly 1,000,000 clones, around 82% of them singletons. All of the donors resided in Nashville, Tennessee, and each was a Caucasian adult. The authors divided CD4+ cells into CD45RA+ naive and CD45RA-negative memory subsets. The specimen was memory CD4+ T cells from PBMCs. Regarding subset: CD45RA-negative fraction. This receptor was taken from a man aged 18 to 29 in good health. Some clones in this sample may be carry-over from other donors' samples. This chain connects TRBV5-8 to TRBJ2-1, with TRBD2 matching 9 bases. CDR3 amino acids: CASSFRGRAFNEQFF. The CDR3 DNA reads as TGTGCCAGCAGCTTTCGCGGGAGGGCTTTCAATGAGCAGTTCTTC.